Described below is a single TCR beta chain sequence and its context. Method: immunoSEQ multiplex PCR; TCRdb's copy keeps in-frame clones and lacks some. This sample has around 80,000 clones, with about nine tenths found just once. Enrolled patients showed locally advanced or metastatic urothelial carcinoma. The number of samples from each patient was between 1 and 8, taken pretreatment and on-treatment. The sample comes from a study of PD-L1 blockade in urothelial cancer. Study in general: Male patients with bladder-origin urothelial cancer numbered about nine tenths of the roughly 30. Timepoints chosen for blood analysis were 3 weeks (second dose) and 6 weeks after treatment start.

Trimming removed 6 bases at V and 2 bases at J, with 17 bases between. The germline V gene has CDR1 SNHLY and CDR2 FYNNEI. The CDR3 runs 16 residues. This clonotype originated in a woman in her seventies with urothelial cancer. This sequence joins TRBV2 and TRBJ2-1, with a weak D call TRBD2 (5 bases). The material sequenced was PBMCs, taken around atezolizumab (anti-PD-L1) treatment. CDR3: CASRIPGILTYNEQFF. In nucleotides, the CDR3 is TGTGCCAGCAGGATTCCCGGGATCCTGACCTACAATGAGCAGTTCTTC.